A single sample gave rise to the 4 T cell receptor beta chains below, sequenced in a study of cytomegalovirus exposure and HLA in healthy donors. TCRdb's copy holds only in-frame clones and misses some; the assay was immunoSEQ multiplex PCR. The profile shows hundreds of thousands of clones, around 80% of them singletons. The sequencing input was PBMCs. The receptors here all came from a woman under 40 in good health and CMV-seropositive.

The chain combines TRBV29-1 with TRBJ1-2, with D possibly matching TRBD1 (5 bases). Germline CDR1 is SQVTM and CDR2 is ANQGSEA. The CDR3 runs 14 residues. Deletions cut 6 bases from V and 8 bases from J, with 22 bases between. CDR3 protein: CSVELKGVLYGYTF. The CDR3 DNA follows: TGCAGCGTAGAGCTTAAAGGGGTATTATACGGCTACACCTTC.

The chain is built from TRBV28 and TRBJ2-7, with TRBD2 matching over 7 bases. Trimming removed 4 bases from V and 3 bases from J; junction bases left unmatched: 21. Germline-derived CDR1 and CDR2 are MDHEN and SYDVKM. The length of the CDR3 is 19 residues. The CDR3 coding sequence is TGTGCCAGCAGTTACGAGAATCAAGCGGGGTTCGTCCTGGGCTACGAGCAGTACTTC. It yields the protein CASSYENQAGFVLGYEQYF.

The chain uses TRBV6-1 and TRBJ2-7; D might be TRBD1 or TRBD2, each matching 5 bases. From germline, CDR1 is MNHNS and CDR2 SASEGT. CDR3 size: 14 residues. Trimming stripped 7 bases from V and 2 bases from J, with 15 bases between. CDR3 sequence: CASTHRDAPYEQYF. In nucleotides, the CDR3 is TGTGCCAGCACTCACCGGGACGCTCCCTACGAGCAGTACTTC.

V and J are TRBV4-2 and TRBJ2-7; possible D gene TRBD1, 7 bases. The V end was cut by 2 bases, the J end by 2 bases, with 13 bases between. The germline V gene has CDR1 LGHNA and CDR2 YNFKEQ. The CDR3 loop spans 15 amino acids. The DNA for the CDR3 is TGTGCCAGCAGCCAACGTGCGGGACAGACCTACGAGCAGTACTTC. Translating it yields CASSQRAGQTYEQYF.